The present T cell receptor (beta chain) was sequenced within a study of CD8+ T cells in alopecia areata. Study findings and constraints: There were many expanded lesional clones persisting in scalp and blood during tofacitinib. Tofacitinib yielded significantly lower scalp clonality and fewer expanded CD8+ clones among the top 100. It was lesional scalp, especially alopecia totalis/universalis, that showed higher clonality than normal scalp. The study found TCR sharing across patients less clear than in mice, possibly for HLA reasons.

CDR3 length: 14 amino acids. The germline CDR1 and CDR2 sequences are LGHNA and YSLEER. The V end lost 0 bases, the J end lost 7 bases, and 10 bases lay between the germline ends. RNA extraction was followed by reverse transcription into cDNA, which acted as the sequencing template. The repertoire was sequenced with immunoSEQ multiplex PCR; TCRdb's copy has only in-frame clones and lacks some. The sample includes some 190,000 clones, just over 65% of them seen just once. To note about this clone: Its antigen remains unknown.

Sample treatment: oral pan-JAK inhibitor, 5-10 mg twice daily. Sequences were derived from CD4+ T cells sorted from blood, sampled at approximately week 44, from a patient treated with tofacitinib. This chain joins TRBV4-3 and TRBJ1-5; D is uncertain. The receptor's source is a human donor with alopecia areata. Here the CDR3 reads CASSQDMGNQPQHF. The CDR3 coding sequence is TGCGCCAGCAGCCAAGATATGGGGAACCAGCCCCAGCATTTT.